This T cell receptor (beta chain) is from a study of tumor and adjacent non-tumor tissue in lung cancer. Broader study findings: Normal lung showed higher cumulative top 100 clone frequency than tumor. TCR diversity was significantly greater in tumor than normal lung tissue.

CDR3 size: 15 residues. TCRbeta libraries were built with three rounds of nested PCR, modified from ARM-PCR. MiXCR, applied by TCRdb to the multiplex PCR reads, yields one record per CDR3 protein. Of tens of thousands of distinct CDR3 sequences listed, 76% are singletons. Comment on this clonotype: Its specificity is unknown. This may be a read error, as it is one base from a much larger clone.

This sample's RNA came from whole unsorted tissue. This non-tumor lung sample came from over 3 cm beyond the tumor edge. Chemotherapy-naive patients with new lung cancer underwent thoracic surgery in China, August–November 2014. This sequence joins TRBV12-3 or TRBV12-4 and TRBJ2-7; D unresolved. The origin of this receptor is a man between 65 and 85 years old with non-small cell lung cancer. The sample taken for sequencing was distant non-tumor lung tissue. The CDR3 DNA reads as TGTGCCACCAGTTTTGGTGCCCAGTTCTCCTACGAGCAGTACTTC. Residues: CATSFGAQFSYEQYF.